A single sample is the source of the 26 T cell receptor beta chains below, sequenced in a study of spatial heterogeneity in lung cancer. Using its own MiXCR run on the 5' RACE reads, TCRdb lists one record per CDR3 protein. The sample lists tens of thousands of distinct CDR3 sequences, 3.5% to 5.5% occurring once. Time point defined: sample taken at primary tumor resection. The input material, whole RNA from tumor, nontumor lung or frozen PBMC, was sequenced unsorted. The sample in question was PBMCs, obtained at surgery. The source is a male donor with early-stage non-small cell lung cancer.

This clonotype has at least ten counts. The chain recombines TRBV3-1 with TRBJ1-3, with D unclear. The V gene's germline CDR1 is LGHDT and CDR2 YNNKEL (reference sequence). Trimming shortened V by 7 bases and J by 0 bases, and 10 bases separated the two germline ends. The CDR3 consists of 14 residues. The CDR3 nucleotides are TGTGCCAGCATGAGGTCGATCTCTGGAAACACCATATATTTT. Its protein is CASMRSISGNTIYF.

At least ten counts were recorded for this clonotype. The V gene is TRBV24-1, the J gene TRBJ2-1, with D unclear. The CDR3 contains 12 residues. Trimming shortened V by 6 bases and J by 15 bases, and 17 bases separated the two germline ends. Germline V gene sequence: CDR1 KGHDR, CDR2 SFDVKD. The CDR3 nucleotides are TGTGCCACCAGTTCCATCTCCGGCGGTTGGTTCTTC. The encoded protein is CATSSISGGWFF.

The J gene is TRBJ2-1, the V gene TRBV19, with D perhaps TRBD2 (6 bases). CDR1 and CDR2 (germline): LNHDA, SQIVND (reference sequence). The CDR3 covers 16 residues. V was shortened by 5 bases and J by 1 base, with 15 bases between the two germline ends. The CDR3 sequence: CASSHREKSSYNEQFF. CDR3 nucleotides: TGTGCCAGTAGTCACCGGGAGAAATCTTCCTACAATGAGCAGTTCTTC.

This clonotype has ten or more counts. The V and J genes are TRBV2 and TRBJ2-2, with TRBD2 matching over 12 bases. Germline V gene sequence: CDR1 SNHLY, CDR2 FYNNEI. The CDR3 runs 15 residues. V dropped 7 bases and J dropped 4; count of bases not matched to a gene: 4. The CDR3 DNA reads as TGTGCCAGCACTTTGACTAGCGGGGGCACCGGGGAGCTGTTTTTT. Protein: CASTLTSGGTGELFF.

This clonotype was counted at least ten times. This chain connects TRBV12-3 or TRBV12-4 to TRBJ2-7, with TRBD2 identical over 8 bases. Trimming at V came to 5 bases and at J to 0 bases, leaving 6 bases not matched to a gene. The CDR3 is 15 residues long. CDR3 coding DNA: TGTGCCAGCAGTCCTCCCGGGACTAGCTCCTACGAGCAGTACTTC. Protein: CASSPPGTSSYEQYF.

This clonotype appeared many times. This chain links TRBV7-2 with TRBJ2-5; D is perhaps TRBD1 (6 bases). CDR1 is SGHTA, CDR2 FQGNSA, per germline. V lost 5 bases and J lost 13, with 14 bases in between. CDR3 length: 11 amino acids. The CDR3 DNA reads TGTGCCAGCAGCCCTCGGGACATCTGGTACTTC. Protein product: CASSPRDIWYF.

This clonotype was counted many times. The V call is TRBV6-5, the J call TRBJ2-5, with 8 bases fitting TRBD2. V lost 0 bases to trimming and J lost 5 bases; unmatched junction nucleotides: 8. CDR3 length: 16 amino acids. CDR1 is MNHEY, CDR2 SVGAGI, per germline. CDR3 protein: CASSYSSGGGHETQYF. For the CDR3, the DNA is TGTGCCAGCAGTTACTCGAGCGGCGGGGGGCACGAGACCCAGTACTTC.

In its sample, this clonotype was seen many times. The chain is built from TRBV12-3 or TRBV12-4 and TRBJ2-7; TRBD1 is a possible D gene (6 bases). CDR3 size: 14 residues. Trimming cost V 3 bases and J 2 bases, with 11 bases left between them. The CDR3 DNA sequence: TGTGCCAGCAGTTTTATGGGGGCTGCCTACGAGCAGTACTTC. Residues: CASSFMGAAYEQYF.

This clonotype was observed many times. The rearrangement links TRBV7-2 to TRBJ2-5; D remains unclear. Trimming cost V 3 bases and J 0 bases, with 5 bases left between them. CDR1 and CDR2 from the germline V gene are SGHTA and FQGNSA. CDR3 length: 13 residues. In DNA, the CDR3 is TGTGCCAGCAGCTTCTACTACCAAGAGACCCAGTACTTC. Its protein product is CASSFYYQETQYF.

This clonotype was counted ten times or more. The CDR3 sequence is CSVDRNTGELFF. CDR3 coding DNA: TGCAGCGTTGACCGAAACACCGGGGAGCTGTTTTTT. The chain carries TRBV29-1 and TRBJ2-2; D call uncertain. CDR1 and CDR2 (germline): SQVTM, ANQGSEA. The CDR3 spans 12 residues. The V gene lost 3 bases and the J gene lost 2 bases, with 4 bases spanning the gap.

A few counts support this clonotype. This rearrangement joins TRBV2 to TRBJ1-2; D not certain. Germline V lookup: CDR1 SNHLY, CDR2 FYNNEI. The CDR3 spans 12 residues. V was pared by 8 bases and J by 5 bases, with 12 bases between. This chain's CDR3 is CASLEQTYGYTF. CDR3 DNA sequence: TGTGCCAGCTTGGAACAGACTTATGGCTACACCTTC.

This clonotype has at least ten counts. CDR3 DNA sequence: TGTGCCAGCAGCTTACTTCAGAACACCGGGGAGCTGTTTTTT. Amino acids: CASSLLQNTGELFF. This chain uses TRBV11-2 with TRBJ2-2; no clear D. V lost 2 bases, J lost 1 base, and 5 bases lay in between. CDR3 length: 14 amino acids. CDR1 is SGHAT and CDR2 is FQNNGV in the germline V gene.

The sample holds many counts of this clonotype. The chain employs TRBV7-2 and TRBJ1-5, with unresolved D. This CDR3 spans 13 amino acids. Looked up from germline, CDR1 is SGHTA and CDR2 is FQGNSA. The ends were cut back, 4 bases at V and 7 bases at J, with 11 bases in the middle. The CDR3 loop is CASSSRNFQPQHF. CDR3 coding DNA: TGTGCCAGCAGCTCCAGAAATTTCCAGCCCCAGCATTTT.

There are many counts of this clonotype. The chain recombines TRBV2 with TRBJ2-5; D possibly corresponds to TRBD2 (6 bases). The CDR3 length is 12 residues. CDR1 and CDR2 (germline): SNHLY, FYNNEI. Trimming removed 7 bases from V and 5 bases from J, with 11 bases in between. As DNA, the CDR3 is TGTGCCAGCATAAGGGGAGGCGAGACCCAGTACTTC. Amino acid sequence: CASIRGGETQYF.

Many counts were recorded for this clonotype. CDR3 coding DNA: TGTGCCCGGGGGGCCGGGGAGACCCAGTACTTC. Amino acids: CARGAGETQYF. The chain carries TRBV30 and TRBJ2-5; D might be TRBD2 (7 bases). From germline, CDR1 is GTSNPN and CDR2 SVGIG (reference sequence). Trimming cost V 8 bases and J 5 bases, with 12 bases left between them. This CDR3 is built from 11 residues.

This clonotype was counted at least ten times. This chain joins TRBV12-3 or TRBV12-4 and TRBJ2-1; D remains ambiguous. CDR3 length equals 10 residues. The V and J ends lost 3 bases and 8 bases respectively, with 2 bases between them. CDR3 loop: CASSFHEQFF. The CDR3 DNA reads as TGTGCCAGCAGTTTCCATGAGCAGTTCTTC.

V and J are TRBV12-3 or TRBV12-4 and TRBJ2-2; D is unresolved. Trimming took 1 base from V and 2 from J, leaving 8 bases between them. The CDR3 has 15 amino acids. The CDR3 spells CASSLGGDNTGELFF. The CDR3 nucleotides are TGTGCCAGCAGTTTAGGTGGAGACAACACCGGGGAGCTGTTTTTT.

This clonotype has ten or more counts. The genes are TRBV5-6 and TRBJ2-2, with TRBD2 matching 9 bases. The CDR3 sequence is 15 residues long. The germline V gene encodes CDR1 SGHDT and CDR2 YYEEEE. After removal of 4 bases from V and 7 bases from J, the junction contained 8 bases not matched to a gene. CDR3 in amino acids: CASSRLAVLRGELFF. In DNA form, the CDR3 reads TGTGCCAGCAGCCGACTAGCGGTCCTTCGCGGGGAGCTGTTTTTT.

The chain couples TRBV6-6 to TRBJ2-4, with 7 bases matching TRBD1. The CDR3 runs to 16 residues. The germline CDR1 and CDR2 sequences are MNHNY and SVGAGI (reference sequence). V lost 6 bases to trimming and J lost 0 bases; unmatched junction nucleotides: 8. In nucleotides, the CDR3 is TGTGCCAGCAGCCCTGGGACAGCCCTAGCCAAAAACATTCAGTACTTC. It yields the protein CASSPGTALAKNIQYF.

The chain has TRBV28 and TRBJ2-5; D is perhaps TRBD1 (5 bases). Germline lookup yields CDR1 MDHEN and CDR2 SYDVKM. The CDR3 covers 16 residues. V was pared by 2 bases and J by 4 bases, with 17 bases between. The DNA of the CDR3 is TGTGCCAGCAGTTTAAGCAGGGCCCTGGATTTAGAGACCCAGTACTTC. Protein sequence: CASSLSRALDLETQYF.

This clonotype was seen at least ten times. This chain uses TRBV7-9 with TRBJ1-6, with D possibly being TRBD1 (6 bases). This CDR3 has 13 residues. Germline V CDR1 and CDR2: SEHNR, FQNEAQ (reference sequence). V was clipped by 5 bases and J by 9 bases, with 11 bases between them. CDR3 region: CASSPGTSSPLHF. For the CDR3, the DNA is TGTGCCAGCAGCCCCGGGACATCTTCACCCCTCCACTTT.

The table lists this clonotype with many counts. The rearrangement links TRBV28 to TRBJ1-1; the D is unclear. The V gene lost 6 bases and the J gene lost 3 bases, with 17 bases spanning the gap. There are 15 residues in the CDR3. Germline lookup yields CDR1 MDHEN and CDR2 SYDVKM. The chain's CDR3 is CASSPPRGRYTEAFF. The CDR3 DNA reads as TGTGCCAGCAGCCCCCCGCGGGGAAGATACACTGAAGCTTTCTTT.

Ten or more counts support this clonotype. V usage is TRBV7-8 and J usage is TRBJ2-7, with 9 bases lining up with TRBD2. J lost 0 bases, V lost 1 base, and 7 bases had no gene match. The CDR3 loop spans 17 amino acids. Germline V lookup: CDR1 SGHVS, CDR2 FQNEAQ. CDR3 amino acids: CASSLDLAGRLSYEQYF. CDR3 nucleotide sequence: TGTGCCAGCAGCTTAGACCTAGCGGGACGCCTCTCCTACGAGCAGTACTTC.

This clonotype was detected ten times or more. The rearrangement links TRBV7-8 to TRBJ2-1; 9 bases are shared with TRBD1. CDR1 and CDR2 (germline): SGHVS, FQNEAQ. V was pared by 1 base and J by 7 bases, with 2 bases of the junction left unmatched. The CDR3 is made up of 14 amino acids. The CDR3 DNA reads TGTGCCAGCAGCTTAGGGGACAGGGCTAATGAGCAGTTCTTC. Translated, it gives CASSLGDRANEQFF.

This chain uses TRBV11-3 with TRBJ2-1; possibly TRBD2 for D (5 bases). Germline V lookup: CDR1 SGHNT, CDR2 YENEEA. V lost 4 bases and J 10 bases, leaving 11 bases between the germline ends. The CDR3 consists of 12 residues. CDR3 sequence (DNA): TGTGCCAGCAGCTCGGAGGCCGGAGAGCAGTTCTTC. The encoded protein is CASSSEAGEQFF.

This clonotype has at least ten counts. The chain recombines TRBV12-3 or TRBV12-4 with TRBJ2-7; D may match TRBD1 or TRBD2 (5 bases each). The CDR3 totals 14 residues. V was cut by 4 bases and J by 4 bases, with 14 bases left in between. The CDR3 region has the DNA TGTGCCAGCAGTTGGGGGAGAACAGTGTACGAGCAGTACTTC. Its protein product is CASSWGRTVYEQYF.